The 29 T cell receptor beta chains listed next were all sequenced from one sample in a study of shared clonotypes between healthy human individuals. Assay used: immunoSEQ multiplex PCR; TCRdb lists only in-frame clones, some missing. Of around 1,900,000 clones listed, about 93% were seen once; the top ten hold approximately 1.7%. CD45RO-negative cells were positively selected for CCR7, leaving out terminally differentiated effector memory CD45RA+ cells. The sample comprised naive CD8+ T cells from PBMCs. These TCRs come from a man aged 18 to 35 in good health. Some clones in this sample may be carry-over from other donors' samples.

The V and J genes are TRBV27 and TRBJ2-1; tentatively, D is TRBD2 (5 bases). The CDR3 covers 16 residues. In germline, CDR1 is MNHEY, CDR2 SMNVEV (reference sequence). The germline V and J ends were trimmed by 5 bases and 8 bases, with 22 bases remaining between them. The CDR3 DNA reads TGTGCCAGCAGTCCCCTGGGGTGGGAGAGCCAGCATGAGCAGTTCTTC. Translating gives CASSPLGWESQHEQFF.

The chain employs TRBV30 and TRBJ2-1; 7 bases align to TRBD2. This CDR3 is built from 14 residues. CDR1 and CDR2 (germline): GTSNPN, SVGIG (reference sequence). V was pared by 2 bases and J by 4 bases, with 5 bases of the junction left unmatched. CDR3 bases: TGTGCCTGGAGTCTAGCGGAGCATTACAATGAGCAGTTCTTC. As protein: CAWSLAEHYNEQFF. Complete variable domain (other parts from reference TRBV30 and TRBJ2-1): SQTIHQWPATLVQPVGSPLSLECTVEGTSNPNLYWYRQAAGRGLQLLFYSVGIGQISSEVPQNLSASRPQDRQFILSSKKLLLSDSGFYLCAWSLAEHYNEQFFGPGTRLTVL.

The chain recombines TRBV28 with TRBJ2-1, with 7 positions matching TRBD1. The CDR3 is 12 residues long. V lost 1 base and J lost 10; bases outside the gene matches: 1. Germline CDR1 MDHEN, CDR2 SYDVKM. DNA for the CDR3: TGTGCCAGCAGTTTATACAGGGGCGAGCAGTTCTTC. It is translated as CASSLYRGEQFF.

The V and J genes are TRBV11-2 and TRBJ1-1; D not resolved. Looked up from germline, CDR1 is SGHAT and CDR2 is FQNNGV. Trimming took off 0 bases at V and 1 base at J, with 12 bases between the two ends. This CDR3 contains 16 residues. The CDR3 DNA reads as TGTGCCAGCAGCTTAGATCCGAAAACTTCGAACACTGAAGCTTTCTTT. Its translation: CASSLDPKTSNTEAFF.

The V and J genes are TRBV28 and TRBJ1-1; 7 bases match TRBD1. From germline, CDR1 is MDHEN and CDR2 SYDVKM. The CDR3 loop spans 15 amino acids. With 6 bases clipped from V and 5 bases from J, the junction kept 12 bases outside the gene matches. The CDR3 sequence: CASSTRQGGGTEAFF. The CDR3 DNA reads TGTGCCAGCAGCACGCGACAGGGCGGTGGGACTGAAGCTTTCTTT.

V gene TRBV9 combines with J gene TRBJ1-3, with D unclear. Deletions cut 3 bases from V and 9 bases from J, with 19 bases between. The CDR3 length is 15 residues. Germline assignment: CDR1 SGDLS and CDR2 YYNGEE. As DNA, the CDR3 is TGTGCCAGCAGCGGCATAACGGGGTCGGAGGCCACCATATATTTT. It specifies CASSGITGSEATIYF.

This clone appeared a single time. This chain connects TRBV25-1 to TRBJ2-4; 9 nucleotides align to TRBD2. The germline V gene has CDR1 MGHDK and CDR2 SYGVNS. The CDR3 consists of 18 residues. Trimming at V came to 2 bases and at J to 4 bases, leaving 12 bases not matched to a gene. Written as DNA, the CDR3 is TGTGCCAGCAGTGAAACTAGCGGGCCGGCGAAGGGGAAAAACATTCAGTACTTC. It translates to CASSETSGPAKGKNIQYF.

The J gene is TRBJ2-7, the V gene TRBV30; the D gene is possibly TRBD1 (5 bases). V lost 2 bases to trimming and J lost 1 base, with 9 bases between them. The CDR3 has 13 residues. CDR1 GTSNPN and CDR2 SVGIG come from the germline V gene (reference sequence). The CDR3: CAWSIGDSYEQYF. The DNA for the CDR3 is TGTGCCTGGAGTATAGGGGATTCCTACGAGCAGTACTTC.

The gene calls are TRBV27 and TRBJ1-1; D uncertain. Germline CDR1 reads MNHEY; CDR2 reads SMNVEV (reference sequence). This CDR3 spans 14 amino acids. Trimming removed 6 bases from V and 4 bases from J, with 15 bases in between. CDR3 DNA sequence: TGTGCCAGCAGGATACTCAATGGAGGCACTGAAGCTTTCTTT. Protein product: CASRILNGGTEAFF.

The rearrangement joins TRBV7-3 to TRBJ2-5; 8 positions match TRBD1. This CDR3 comprises 14 residues. V trimming: 4 bases; J trimming: 2 bases; junction bases outside the gene matches: 3. Germline V gives CDR1 SGHTA, CDR2 FQGTGA. CDR3 sequence reads: CASSSTGGQETQYF. Written as DNA, the CDR3 is TGTGCCAGCAGCTCTACAGGGGGGCAAGAGACCCAGTACTTC. Full variable domain (missing parts from reference TRBV7-3 and TRBJ2-5): GAGVSQTPSNKVTEKGKYVELRCDPISGHTALYWYRQSLGQGPEFLIYFQGTGAADDSGLPNDRFFAVRPEGSVSTLKIQRTERGDSAVYLCASSSTGGQETQYFGPGTRLLVL.

The genes are TRBV7-9 and TRBJ2-5; a weak D match, TRBD1 (6 bases). V gave up 6 bases and J gave up 3 bases, with 17 bases separating them. Germline V gene lookup returns CDR1 SEHNR and CDR2 FQNEAQ (reference sequence). There are 15 residues in the CDR3. The CDR3 sequence is CASSLPDRTEETQYF. CDR3 DNA sequence: TGTGCCAGCAGTTTACCAGACAGGACCGAAGAGACCCAGTACTTC.

The rearrangement uses TRBV7-8 and TRBJ2-1, with 7 bases lining up with TRBD1. Per germline, CDR1 SGHVS and CDR2 FQNEAQ. This CDR3 is built from 16 residues. J was trimmed by 2 bases and V by 1 base; bases with no gene match: 5. The CDR3 DNA reads as TGTGCCAGCAGCTTAGGGGGTCAGGGGGCCTACAATGAGCAGTTCTTC. Residues: CASSLGGQGAYNEQFF. Looking up the rest from reference TRBV7-8 and TRBJ2-1 gives the full variable domain: GAGVSQSPRYKVAKRGQDVALRCDPISGHVSLFWYQQALGQGPEFLTYFQNEAQLDKSGLPSDRFFAERPEGSVSTLKIQRTQQEDSAVYLCASSLGGQGAYNEQFFGPGTRLTVL.

This chain links TRBV29-1 with TRBJ2-7; 8 bases map to TRBD1. The V gene end was trimmed by 6 bases and the J gene end by 3 bases; junction bases not matched to a gene: 13. Per germline, CDR1 SQVTM and CDR2 ANQGSEA. The CDR3 has 15 amino acids. CDR3 DNA sequence: TGCAGCGTCGGTGGGCAGGGGGCGAGGTTCTACGAGCAGTACTTC. Translating gives CSVGGQGARFYEQYF.

A note on this clone: Different DNA sequences within this sample yield the same CDR3. The chain recombines TRBV27 with TRBJ1-1; the D is unclear. The CDR3 covers 13 residues. Germline CDR1 MNHEY, CDR2 SMNVEV (reference sequence). V lost 6 bases and J lost 0, with 8 bases in between. CDR3 sequence: CASRLTVNTEAFF. DNA of the CDR3: TGTGCCAGCAGATTGACGGTGAACACTGAAGCTTTCTTT.

J is TRBJ1-2 and V is TRBV7-9; perhaps TRBD1 as D (6 bases). Germline V gives CDR1 SEHNR, CDR2 FQNEAQ (reference sequence). V was cut by 4 bases and J by 4 bases, with 13 bases left in between. CDR3 length equals 14 residues. The CDR3 reads CASSSGQSGYGYTF. CDR3 in DNA: TGTGCCAGCAGCTCCGGACAGTCGGGCTATGGCTACACCTTC.

Of note for this clone: Different DNA sequences within this sample yield the same CDR3. This sequence joins TRBV7-9 and TRBJ2-7, with 7 positions matching TRBD1. The CDR3 totals 13 residues. Germline assignment: CDR1 SEHNR and CDR2 FQNEAQ (reference sequence). V shed 5 bases, J shed 3 bases, and the junction held 4 bases outside the gene matches. The CDR3 reads CASSPGQSYEQYF. DNA for the CDR3: TGTGCCAGCAGCCCGGGACAGAGCTACGAGCAGTACTTC. The full variable domain, in which reference TRBV7-9 and TRBJ2-7 provide the parts outside the CDR3, is DTGVSQNPRHKITKRGQNVTFRCDPISEHNRLYWYRQTLGQGPEFLTYFQNEAQLEKSRLLSDRFSAERPKGSFSTLEIQRTEQGDSAMYLCASSPGQSYEQYFGPGTRLTVT.

The chain carries TRBV6-1 and TRBJ2-7, with TRBD2 identical over 11 bases. Unmatched junction bases numbered 6, after V lost 3 bases and J lost 2 bases. CDR3 length: 16 residues. Germline-derived CDR1 and CDR2 are MNHNS and SASEGT. Written as DNA, the CDR3 is TGTGCCAGCAGTGAGCGTAGCGGGAGGGCGGCCTACGAGCAGTACTTC. It specifies CASSERSGRAAYEQYF.

The V and J genes are TRBV5-6 and TRBJ2-1; a weak D match, TRBD2 (5 bases). The germline V gene encodes CDR1 SGHDT and CDR2 YYEEEE. CDR3 length: 15 amino acids. Trimming removed 4 bases from V and 2 bases from J, with 13 bases in between. CDR3 sequence (DNA): TGTGCCAGCAGCGGATCACTAGTTCCCTACAATGAGCAGTTCTTC. Translating it yields CASSGSLVPYNEQFF.

The CDR3 is CASRTDRAVGYGYTF. In DNA form, the CDR3 reads TGTGCCAGCAGAACGGACAGGGCAGTTGGCTATGGCTACACCTTC. V is TRBV7-9 and J is TRBJ1-2; the match to TRBD1 covers 8 bases. The CDR3 has 15 residues. With V trimmed by 6 bases and J by 4 bases, 10 bases remained unmatched. Per germline, CDR1 SEHNR and CDR2 FQNEAQ (reference sequence).

V usage is TRBV28 and J usage is TRBJ1-2; tentatively, D is TRBD1 (6 bases). CDR3 size: 16 residues. V gave up 0 bases and J gave up 11 bases, with 22 bases separating them. Germline assignment: CDR1 MDHEN and CDR2 SYDVKM. CDR3 amino acids: CASSLWSEGGTAAYTF. CDR3 nucleotides: TGTGCCAGCAGTTTATGGTCGGAGGGGGGGACGGCTGCTTACACCTTC.

This sequence joins TRBV29-1 and TRBJ2-1, with 9 bases matching TRBD1. This CDR3 has 14 residues. V was pared by 5 bases and J by 2 bases, with 4 bases of the junction left unmatched. Germline V gene data show CDR1 as SQVTM and CDR2 as ANQGSEA. This chain's CDR3 is CSVSGTGTYNEQFF. CDR3 in DNA: TGCAGCGTTTCCGGGACAGGGACCTACAATGAGCAGTTCTTC.

The sample holds one count of this clone. The chain carries TRBV21-1 and TRBJ2-3; the tabulated D call, TRBD2, remains unverified against the DNA. TRBV21-1 is a known pseudogene. The CDR3 consists of 15 residues. This CDR3 reads CASRFIAGPPDTQYF. The CDR3 nucleotides read TGTGCCAGCAGATTCATAGCGGGTCCGCCAGATACGCAGTATTTT.

In regard to this clone: The same CDR3 can be traced to other DNA sequences in this sample. V is TRBV28 and J is TRBJ2-3; 9 nucleotides line up with TRBD2. The J segment lost 3 bases and the V segment lost 8 bases, leaving 3 bases of the junction unmatched. The germline gives CDR1 MDHEN, CDR2 SYDVKM. This CDR3 is built from 13 residues. CDR3: CASRAGGTDTQYF. For the CDR3, the DNA is TGTGCCAGCCGCGCGGGAGGGACAGATACGCAGTATTTT. Together with reference TRBV28 and TRBJ2-3, the CDR3 gives the full variable domain: DVKVTQSSRYLVKRTGEKVFLECVQDMDHENMFWYRQDPGLGLRLIYFSYDVKMKEKGDIPEGYSVSREKKERFSLILESASTNQTSMYLCASRAGGTDTQYFGPGTRLTVL.

Turning to this clone: This specimen includes other DNA sequences encoding the same CDR3. The chain carries TRBV19 and TRBJ2-5; 13 bases line up with TRBD2. Trimming at V came to 1 base and at J to 4 bases, leaving 0 bases not matched to a gene. The CDR3 has 15 residues. Germline values: CDR1 LNHDA, CDR2 SQIVND (reference sequence). The CDR3 here is CASSIGTSGRETQYF. Written as DNA, the CDR3 is TGTGCCAGTAGTATAGGGACTAGCGGGAGAGAGACCCAGTACTTC. Full variable domain (rest looked up from reference TRBV19 and TRBJ2-5): DGGITQSPKYLFRKEGQNVTLSCEQNLNHDAMYWYRQDPGQGLRLIYYSQIVNDFQKGDIAEGYSVSREKKESFPLTVTSAQKNPTAFYLCASSIGTSGRETQYFGPGTRLLVL.

The chain has TRBV7-9 and TRBJ1-1; D not resolved. CDR3 length: 19 amino acids. Trimming removed 5 bases at V and 3 bases at J, with 28 bases between. Per germline, CDR1 SEHNR and CDR2 FQNEAQ (reference sequence). The CDR3 DNA follows: TGTGCCAGCAGCCCTCTCCGGATCTCCAGACTCCAAGGCGACACTGAAGCTTTCTTT. Amino acid sequence: CASSPLRISRLQGDTEAFF.

CDR3 nucleotides: TGTGCCAGTAGTACTACCGGGACTCCTAACTATGGCTACACCTTC. Translating it yields CASSTTGTPNYGYTF. This rearrangement joins TRBV19 to TRBJ1-2; the D gene is possibly TRBD1 (5 bases). The ends were cut back, 4 bases at V and 0 bases at J, with 12 bases in the middle. The germline V gene has CDR1 LNHDA and CDR2 SQIVND (reference sequence). The CDR3 is 15 amino acids.

This chain uses TRBV6-1 with TRBJ2-7, with a tentative D call TRBD1 (5 bases). Germline assignment: CDR1 MNHNS and CDR2 SASEGT. This CDR3 contains 11 residues. Deletions cut 7 bases from V and 7 bases from J, with 11 bases between. The CDR3, as DNA: TGTGCCAGCACTCAGGGTGGGGAGCAGTACTTC. This encodes CASTQGGEQYF.

This chain links TRBV29-1 with TRBJ1-2, with 9 nucleotides matching TRBD1. The CDR3 is 16 residues long. In germline, CDR1 is SQVTM, CDR2 ANQGSEA. The V and J ends lost 5 bases and 0 bases, in that order; junction bases with no gene match: 10. The CDR3 DNA is TGCAGCGTTTTACCGGGACAGGGCCCCTCTAACTATGGCTACACCTTC. Amino acids: CSVLPGQGPSNYGYTF.

The chain joins TRBV5-1 to TRBJ2-1; weak D call: TRBD1 (5 bases). V shed 0 bases and J shed 8 bases, with 15 bases lying between them. Germline values: CDR1 SGHRS, CDR2 YFSETQ. The CDR3 totals 15 residues. In DNA form, the CDR3 reads TGCGCCAGCAGCTTGGGGGGCGGACGGATAGATGAGCAGTTCTTC. Protein sequence: CASSLGGGRIDEQFF.